What follows are 11 T cell receptor beta chains derived from one specimen sequenced in a study of CD8+ T cells in alopecia areata. RNA was isolated and reverse transcribed to cDNA, the sequencing template. Produced via immunoSEQ multiplex PCR; TCRdb's table is partial and in-frame only. The repertoire holds fewer than 350,000 clones, roughly 60% seen once, with over 1.5% in the top ten. As for treatment: oral pan-JAK inhibitor, 5-10 mg twice daily. The material was CD4+ T cells sorted from blood, obtained at week 24, from a patient treated with tofacitinib. The receptors here all came from a human donor with alopecia areata.

The chain recombines TRBV27 with TRBJ2-7; 9 nucleotides line up with TRBD1. The J segment lost 6 bases and the V segment lost 2 bases, leaving 5 bases of the junction unmatched. Germline lookup yields CDR1 MNHEY and CDR2 SMNVEV (reference sequence). The CDR3 is made up of 14 amino acids. Here the CDR3 DNA reads TGTGCCAGCAGTTTACGGGGACAGGGCCTCGAGCAGTACTTC. It specifies CASSLRGQGLEQYF.

The chain couples TRBV30 to TRBJ2-5; D uncertain. Germline CDR1 reads GTSNPN; CDR2 reads SVGIG (reference sequence). The CDR3 extends over 13 amino acids. V was pared by 0 bases and J by 4 bases, with 9 bases between. The DNA for the CDR3 is TGTGCCTGGAGTGTAAGGGTTATAGAGACCCAGTACTTC. Translating it yields CAWSVRVIETQYF.

V and J are TRBV19 and TRBJ2-7; TRBD2 is a possible D gene (6 bases). V lost 5 bases and J 8 bases, leaving 19 bases between the germline ends. The CDR3 consists of 14 residues. Germline CDR1 LNHDA, CDR2 SQIVND (reference sequence). The CDR3 nucleotides read TGTGCCAGTAGTCCGGCAGGGAGGAGTGTAAAGCAGTACTTC. Encoded protein: CASSPAGRSVKQYF.

The gene calls are TRBV5-4 and TRBJ1-2; D is undetermined. Trimming stripped 3 bases from V and 0 bases from J, with 12 bases between. Germline CDR1 SGHNT, CDR2 YYREEE (reference sequence). The CDR3 totals 15 residues. The CDR3 DNA sequence: TGTGCCAGCAGCTATGTAACAGTCCCTAACTATGGCTACACCTTC. This encodes CASSYVTVPNYGYTF.

The chain combines TRBV5-4 with TRBJ1-1; a weak D match, TRBD1 (5 bases). The CDR3 consists of 16 residues. The V end lost 3 bases, the J end lost 0 bases, and 15 bases lay between the germline ends. Germline V gene lookup returns CDR1 SGHNT and CDR2 YYREEE (reference sequence). The CDR3 bases are TGTGCCAGCAGCTCCCTCGGGGGGGGGATGAACACTGAAGCTTTCTTT. It is translated as CASSSLGGGMNTEAFF.

The chain recombines TRBV29-1 with TRBJ1-2; 8 bases are a match to TRBD1. Trimming cost V 7 bases and J 0 bases; bases outside gene matches: 4. The CDR3 contains 13 residues. CDR1 SQVTM and CDR2 ANQGSEA come from the germline V gene. The CDR3 spells CSAGQGANYGYTF. As DNA, the CDR3 is TGCAGCGCAGGACAGGGAGCTAACTATGGCTACACCTTC.

The chain carries TRBV29-1 and TRBJ1-1, with D hard to call. Germline CDR1 is SQVTM and CDR2 is ANQGSEA. V gave up 7 bases and J gave up 3 bases, with 9 bases separating them. This CDR3 spans 11 amino acids. CDR3 in amino acids: CSGSWDTEAFF. In DNA, the CDR3 is TGCAGCGGGTCGTGGGACACTGAAGCTTTCTTT. Full variable domain (rest looked up from reference TRBV29-1 and TRBJ1-1): SAVISQKPSRDICQRGTSLTIQCQVDSQVTMMFWYRQQPGQSLTLIATANQGSEATYESGFVIDKFPISRPNLTFSTLTVSNMSPEDSSIYLCSGSWDTEAFFGQGTRLTVV.

The rearrangement links TRBV5-1 to TRBJ1-6; TRBD1 matches 7 bases. V dropped 4 bases and J dropped 6; count of bases not matched to a gene: 7. CDR1 is SGHRS and CDR2 is YFSETQ in the germline V gene. This CDR3 comprises 15 residues. CDR3 sequence (DNA): TGCGCCAGCAGCCCTTGGCCAGGGGGTAATTCACCCCTCCACTTT. Translation: CASSPWPGGNSPLHF.

This chain uses TRBV6-5 with TRBJ2-7; 10 nucleotides agree with TRBD2. The CDR3 spans 15 residues. Trimming took 2 bases from V and 3 from J; bases not matched to a gene: 4. Germline lookup yields CDR1 MNHEY and CDR2 SVGAGI. The CDR3 sequence is CASSYTSGESYEQYF. CDR3 bases: TGTGCCAGCAGTTACACTAGCGGGGAAAGCTACGAGCAGTACTTC.

The rearrangement uses TRBV7-9 and TRBJ2-5; possibly TRBD2 for D (6 bases). There are 13 residues in the CDR3. Per germline, CDR1 SEHNR and CDR2 FQNEAQ (reference sequence). The V gene lost 4 bases and the J gene lost 5 bases, with 11 bases spanning the gap. In DNA form, the CDR3 reads TGTGCCAGCAGCTCATCAGGGAGGGAGACCCAGTACTTC. Translated, it gives CASSSSGRETQYF.

In the case of this clone: Germline and junction disagree at one end, which may indicate a read error. Within the sample, other DNA sequences also encode this same CDR3. V usage is TRBV29-1 and J usage is TRBJ2-3; tentatively, D is TRBD2 (6 bases). The CDR3 runs to 15 residues. Germline CDR1 reads SQVTM; CDR2 reads ANQGSEA. The CDR3 sequence: CSVVEAGKLPDTQYF. The CDR3 region has the DNA TGCAGCGTTGTAGAGGCGGGGAAGCTTCCAGATACACAGTATTTT.